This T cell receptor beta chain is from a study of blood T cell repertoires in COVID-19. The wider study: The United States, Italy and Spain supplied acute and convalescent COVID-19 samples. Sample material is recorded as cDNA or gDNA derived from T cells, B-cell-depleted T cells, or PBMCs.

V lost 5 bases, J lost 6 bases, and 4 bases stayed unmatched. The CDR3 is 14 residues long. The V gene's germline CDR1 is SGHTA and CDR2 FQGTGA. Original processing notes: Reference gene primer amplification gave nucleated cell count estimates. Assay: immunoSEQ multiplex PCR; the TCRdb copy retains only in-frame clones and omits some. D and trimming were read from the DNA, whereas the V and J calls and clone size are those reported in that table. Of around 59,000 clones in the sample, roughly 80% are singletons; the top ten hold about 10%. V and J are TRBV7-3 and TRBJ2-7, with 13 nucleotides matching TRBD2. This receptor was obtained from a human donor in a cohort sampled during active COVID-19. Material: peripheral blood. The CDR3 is CASSPGLAGVEQYF. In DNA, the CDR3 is TGTGCCAGCAGCCCCGGACTAGCGGGAGTCGAGCAGTACTTC.